These 30 T cell receptor beta chains were sequenced from one sample in a study of blood T cell repertoires in COVID-19. This table comes from immunoSEQ multiplex PCR, and its TCRdb copy is limited to in-frame clones, with some not included. The sample contains about 160,000 clones, roughly 86% of which appear only once. The sample taken for sequencing was peripheral blood. The receptors here all came from an older woman who had recovered from COVID-19.

The chain links TRBV11-3 to TRBJ2-1; 10 bases agree with TRBD2. CDR1 is SGHNT and CDR2 is YENEEA in the germline V gene. The ends lost 4 bases at V and 9 bases at J; junction bases unmatched: 6. The CDR3 is 14 residues long. CDR3 protein: CASSSLAGGGEQFF. CDR3 nucleotides: TGTGCCAGCAGCTCATTAGCGGGGGGAGGTGAGCAGTTCTTC.

This chain connects TRBV5-6 to TRBJ1-2; a possible D gene is TRBD1 (6 bases). Trimming took 0 bases from V and 1 from J, leaving 7 bases between them. The germline V gene encodes CDR1 SGHDT and CDR2 YYEEEE. The CDR3 has 14 residues. The CDR3 nucleotides read TGTGCCAGCAGCTTGGCAGGGGATAACTATGGCTACACCTTC. Protein product: CASSLAGDNYGYTF.

The V call is TRBV12-5, the J call TRBJ1-4; the D gene is possibly TRBD1 (6 bases). CDR1 is LGHNT and CDR2 is FRNRAP in the germline V gene. V was trimmed by 5 bases and J by 5 bases, leaving 18 bases between them. The CDR3 contains 16 residues. This chain's CDR3 is CASGPGQGWNNEKLFF. The DNA for the CDR3 is TGTGCTAGTGGTCCCGGTCAGGGGTGGAACAATGAAAAACTGTTTTTT.

This clone was detected once. V gene TRBV19 combines with J gene TRBJ2-7; 11 bases fit TRBD1. The germline V gene encodes CDR1 LNHDA and CDR2 SQIVND (reference sequence). The CDR3 has 15 residues. V was pared by 6 bases and J by 3 bases, with 7 bases of the junction left unmatched. CDR3 amino acids: CASSPGQGANYEQYF. CDR3 coding DNA: TGTGCCAGTAGCCCAGGACAGGGGGCTAACTACGAGCAGTACTTC.

This clone has only one observation. This CDR3 is CASSQDRPLAGGDQETQYF. Written as DNA, the CDR3 is TGCGCCAGCAGCCAAGATCGTCCACTAGCGGGGGGAGACCAAGAGACCCAGTACTTC. This rearrangement joins TRBV4-3 to TRBJ2-5; 12 bases line up with TRBD2. J lost 0 bases, V lost 0 bases, and 8 bases had no gene match. The CDR3 loop spans 19 amino acids. The germline V gene encodes CDR1 LGHNA and CDR2 YSLEER.

The chain couples TRBV7-8 to TRBJ2-7, with a weak D call TRBD2 (6 bases). The germline V and J ends were trimmed by 5 bases and 3 bases, with 20 bases remaining between them. CDR1 SGHVS and CDR2 FQNEAQ come from the germline V gene. The CDR3 spans 16 residues. The CDR3, as DNA: TGTGCCAGCAGCCCGGGGTCCGGGAGCTACCTCTACGAGCAGTACTTC. Translated, it gives CASSPGSGSYLYEQYF. The full variable domain, rest sourced from reference TRBV7-8 and TRBJ2-7, is GAGVSQSPRYKVAKRGQDVALRCDPISGHVSLFWYQQALGQGPEFLTYFQNEAQLDKSGLPSDRFFAERPEGSVSTLKIQRTQQEDSAVYLCASSPGSGSYLYEQYFGPGTRLTVT.

The rearrangement joins TRBV28 to TRBJ2-7; TRBD1 matches 8 bases. The CDR3 is 19 amino acids. V lost 5 bases and J lost 0; bases outside the gene matches: 18. Germline V lookup: CDR1 MDHEN, CDR2 SYDVKM. CDR3 region: CASSGTGTGRALSSYEQYF. For the CDR3, the DNA is TGTGCCAGCAGTGGGACCGGGACAGGCCGGGCCCTAAGCTCCTACGAGCAGTACTTC.

The V call is TRBV7-3, the J call TRBJ2-3; TRBD1 agrees at 9 bases. The CDR3 is made up of 18 amino acids. Germline V gene lookup returns CDR1 SGHTA and CDR2 FQGTGA. Trimming took 5 bases from V and 4 from J; bases not matched to a gene: 16. The CDR3 is CASSLIGPGQGSADTQYF. CDR3 in DNA: TGTGCCAGCAGCCTAATTGGGCCGGGACAGGGTTCGGCAGATACGCAGTATTTT.

V and J are TRBV19 and TRBJ1-1; no firm D call. Per germline, CDR1 LNHDA and CDR2 SQIVND (reference sequence). Trimming pared 4 bases from V and 2 bases from J, leaving 8 bases between. The CDR3 consists of 13 residues. The CDR3 sequence: CASSNRQNTEAFF. DNA for the CDR3: TGTGCCAGTAGTAACCGACAAAACACTGAAGCTTTCTTT.

This chain links TRBV5-4 with TRBJ2-3, with D perhaps matching TRBD2 (5 bases). The CDR3 loop spans 14 amino acids. V was pared by 3 bases and J by 0 bases, with 8 bases between. The V gene's germline CDR1 is SGHNT and CDR2 YYREEE (reference sequence). CDR3 protein: CASSSDLSTDTQYF. The CDR3 nucleotides are TGTGCCAGCAGCTCGGACTTAAGCACAGATACGCAGTATTTT. The full variable domain, completed using reference TRBV5-4 and TRBJ2-3, is ETGVTQSPTHLIKTRGQQVTLRCSSQSGHNTVSWYQQALGQGPQFIFQYYREEENGRGNFPPRFSGLQFPNYSSELNVNALELDDSALYLCASSSDLSTDTQYFGPGTRLTVL.

The chain couples TRBV19 to TRBJ1-3, with TRBD1 as a possible D gene (6 bases). Germline V gene sequence: CDR1 LNHDA, CDR2 SQIVND (reference sequence). Deletions cut 6 bases from V and 0 bases from J, with 12 bases between. The CDR3 loop spans 15 amino acids. The CDR3 DNA is TGTGCCAGTAGAAAACAGGGCCGCTCTGGAAACACCATATATTTT. Encoded protein: CASRKQGRSGNTIYF.

This clone was picked up one time. The chain combines TRBV5-1 with TRBJ1-1; 7 positions agree with TRBD1. The V segment lost 0 bases and the J segment 5 bases; nucleotides outside the gene matches: 7. The CDR3 runs to 15 residues. Per germline, CDR1 SGHRS and CDR2 YFSETQ. CDR3 DNA sequence: TGCGCCAGCAGCTTGGGAGGGGGCCCGGGAACTGAAGCTTTCTTT. Translating gives CASSLGGGPGTEAFF.

The J gene is TRBJ2-1, the V gene TRBV4-1; 9 bases line up with TRBD2. Trimming at V came to 4 bases and at J to 6 bases, leaving 13 bases not matched to a gene. Germline CDR1 and CDR2: MGHRA and YSYEKL. The CDR3 has 17 amino acids. CDR3 protein: CASSLVSTAGGRNEQFF. DNA of the CDR3: TGCGCCAGCAGCCTCGTTTCGACGGCGGGGGGGCGCAATGAGCAGTTCTTC.

CDR3: CASIPAGTDTQYF. The CDR3 DNA reads as TGTGCCAGCATCCCCGCGGGCACAGATACGCAGTATTTT. This chain connects TRBV2 to TRBJ2-3; D gene ambiguous. Germline V gene lookup returns CDR1 SNHLY and CDR2 FYNNEI. The CDR3 consists of 13 residues. With 7 bases removed from V and 1 base from J, the gap between germline ends came to 9 bases.

This clone turned up a few times. The chain uses TRBV5-4 and TRBJ1-1, with 7 bases aligning to TRBD1. CDR1 is SGHNT, CDR2 YYREEE, per germline (reference sequence). The CDR3 covers 14 residues. J was trimmed by 1 base and V by 4 bases; bases with no gene match: 4. The DNA of the CDR3 is TGTGCCAGCAGCCGGGACAGCGGGAACACTGAAGCTTTCTTT. This codes for CASSRDSGNTEAFF.

The V gene is TRBV6-4, the J gene TRBJ2-3, with 7 bases identical to TRBD2. This CDR3 is built from 16 residues. The germline V gene has CDR1 MRHNA and CDR2 SNTAGT. V lost 9 bases, J lost 4 bases, and 16 bases stayed unmatched. The CDR3 loop reads CASPIFEPGRSDTQYF. The CDR3 DNA is TGTGCCAGTCCTATCTTCGAGCCCGGGAGGTCAGATACGCAGTATTTT.

This chain joins TRBV5-1 and TRBJ2-5, with D perhaps matching TRBD1 (6 bases). V was shortened by 4 bases and J by 5 bases, with 15 bases between the two germline ends. The CDR3 has 14 amino acids. Germline-derived CDR1 and CDR2 are SGHRS and YFSETQ. The CDR3 DNA sequence: TGCGCCAGCAGCCGCAAGGACAGTTTGGAGACCCAGTACTTC. As protein: CASSRKDSLETQYF.

The chain employs TRBV19 and TRBJ1-1, with D possibly TRBD1 on 5 matching bases. The CDR3 runs 16 residues. The V end lost 5 bases, the J end lost 6 bases, and 22 bases lay between the germline ends. Germline CDR1 reads LNHDA; CDR2 reads SQIVND (reference sequence). CDR3 amino acids: CASSFRQSQGGAEAFF. The DNA of the CDR3 is TGTGCCAGTAGTTTCCGCCAATCTCAGGGAGGGGCTGAAGCTTTCTTT.

The J gene is TRBJ2-7, the V gene TRBV6-4; D not certain. Germline V gene sequence: CDR1 MRHNA, CDR2 SNTAGT. V was trimmed by 10 bases and J by 1 base, leaving 14 bases between them. This CDR3 comprises 13 residues. In DNA, the CDR3 is TGTGCCAACGCACCCCCGAGATCCTACGAGCAGTACTTC. This gives the protein CANAPPRSYEQYF.

The chain links TRBV4-1 to TRBJ2-7; 10 nucleotides align to TRBD1. Per germline, CDR1 MGHRA and CDR2 YSYEKL. The CDR3 runs to 15 residues. The junction had 3 bases not matched to a gene; V was cut back by 1 base and J by 3 bases. The CDR3 protein is CASSQAGTGVYEQYF. The CDR3 nucleotides are TGCGCCAGCAGCCAAGCCGGGACAGGGGTCTACGAGCAGTACTTC.

The chain joins TRBV30 to TRBJ2-5; tentative D call: TRBD1 (6 bases). Germline assignment: CDR1 GTSNPN and CDR2 SVGIG (reference sequence). V dropped 5 bases and J dropped 7 bases, with 17 bases sitting between them. The CDR3 has 13 residues. CDR3 DNA sequence: TGTGCCTGGGTCCATCGTCAGGGGATGACCCAGTACTTC. Encoded protein: CAWVHRQGMTQYF.

The chain employs TRBV6-5 and TRBJ1-2; 11 bases agree with TRBD1. Germline loops: CDR1 MNHEY, CDR2 SVGAGI. J gave up 5 bases and V 6 bases, and 2 bases lay outside the gene matches. CDR3 size: 13 residues. CDR3 DNA: TGTGCCAGCAGAGGGACAGGGGGGTATGGCTACACCTTC. It specifies CASRGTGGYGYTF.

J is TRBJ2-1 and V is TRBV5-4; 12 nucleotides align to TRBD1. CDR1 and CDR2 (germline): SGHNT, YYREEE (reference sequence). With 3 bases clipped from V and 8 bases from J, the junction kept 3 bases outside the gene matches. CDR3 length: 14 amino acids. The CDR3 here is CASSSGTGGHEQFF. DNA for the CDR3: TGTGCCAGCAGCTCCGGGACAGGGGGCCATGAGCAGTTCTTC. The variable domain in full, completed from reference TRBV5-4 and TRBJ2-1, reads ETGVTQSPTHLIKTRGQQVTLRCSSQSGHNTVSWYQQALGQGPQFIFQYYREEENGRGNFPPRFSGLQFPNYSSELNVNALELDDSALYLCASSSGTGGHEQFFGPGTRLTVL.

The chain carries TRBV4-1 and TRBJ2-7; D perhaps matches TRBD2 (6 bases). CDR1 and CDR2 from the germline V gene are MGHRA and YSYEKL. CDR3 length: 15 residues. The V end lost 2 bases, the J end lost 4 bases, and 15 bases lay between the germline ends. CDR3 in amino acids: CASSQTQTSSYEQYF. In DNA, the CDR3 is TGCGCCAGCAGCCAAACCCAGACTAGTTCGTACGAGCAGTACTTC.

Of note for this clone: The sample carries other DNA sequences with the same CDR3. The chain links TRBV5-1 to TRBJ1-2, with 8 bases lining up with TRBD1. The V and J ends lost 4 bases and 8 bases, in that order; junction bases with no gene match: 7. This CDR3 region has 13 residues. Germline V lookup: CDR1 SGHRS, CDR2 YFSETQ. The CDR3 spells CASSPGQGGGYTF. For the CDR3, the DNA is TGCGCCAGCAGCCCCGGACAGGGAGGAGGCTACACCTTC.

As regards this clone: In the same sample, other DNA sequences code for this CDR3. The rearrangement joins TRBV19 to TRBJ1-1; D perhaps matches TRBD1 (5 bases). CDR1 and CDR2 from the germline V gene are LNHDA and SQIVND (reference sequence). V dropped 3 bases and J dropped 1 base, with 9 bases sitting between them. This CDR3 contains 14 residues. The CDR3 sequence is CASSIRGGNTEAFF. In DNA form, the CDR3 reads TGTGCCAGTAGTATTAGGGGAGGGAACACTGAAGCTTTCTTT. Supplemented by reference TRBV19 and TRBJ1-1, the full variable domain reads DGGITQSPKYLFRKEGQNVTLSCEQNLNHDAMYWYRQDPGQGLRLIYYSQIVNDFQKGDIAEGYSVSREKKESFPLTVTSAQKNPTAFYLCASSIRGGNTEAFFGQGTRLTVV.

The chain uses TRBV7-9 and TRBJ1-2, with D hard to call. Looked up from germline, CDR1 is SEHNR and CDR2 is FQNEAQ (reference sequence). Trimming took 1 base from V and 7 from J, leaving 19 bases between them. The CDR3 consists of 16 residues. Here the CDR3 reads CASSLGATSVGSGYTF. In nucleotides, the CDR3 is TGTGCCAGCAGCTTAGGTGCCACCAGTGTGGGCAGTGGCTACACCTTC.

This clone has just one count. V usage is TRBV5-1 and J usage is TRBJ2-5; D ambiguous. With 4 bases removed from V and 3 bases from J, the gap between germline ends came to 7 bases. The germline CDR1 and CDR2 sequences are SGHRS and YFSETQ. This CDR3 spans 12 amino acids. This chain's CDR3 is CASSLYEETQYF. CDR3 nucleotide sequence: TGCGCCAGCAGCCTGTATGAAGAGACCCAGTACTTC.

The chain couples TRBV5-1 to TRBJ2-7, with TRBD1 matching over 12 bases. V trimming: 3 bases; J trimming: 7 bases; junction bases outside the gene matches: 5. This CDR3 contains 14 residues. Looked up from germline, CDR1 is SGHRS and CDR2 is YFSETQ. The CDR3 DNA reads TGCGCCAGCAGCTGGGGACAGGGGGCTGGGGAGCAGTACTTC. It yields the protein CASSWGQGAGEQYF.

DNA of the CDR3: TGTGCCACCAGTGACACCGGGACAGGGGGCGGCAATCAGCCCCAGCATTTT. Translation: CATSDTGTGGGNQPQHF. The chain combines TRBV24-1 with TRBJ1-5; 12 nucleotides align to TRBD1. Trimming removed 4 bases from V and 2 bases from J; junction bases left unmatched: 5. CDR1 is KGHDR and CDR2 is SFDVKD in the germline V gene. The CDR3 extends over 17 amino acids.